The rows below give T cell receptor beta chains drawn from one sample of a study of cytomegalovirus exposure and HLA in healthy donors. Sequencing used immunoSEQ multiplex PCR; TCRdb keeps in-frame clones, though not all of them. The sample has approximately 38,000 clones; 70% to 85% are singletons. The material sequenced was PBMCs. Every receptor here comes from a woman between 18 and 29 years old in good health and CMV-seronegative. CDR3s include the opening cysteine and the closing phenylalanine or tryptophan. D genes are given only for firm matches. Size tells how often a clone was seen (once, few, many) or the class of an expanded clone, and some rows leave it out.

d_gene,j_gene,v_gene,abundance,CDR3aa,CDR3nt
NA,TRBJ1-3,TRBV7-6,NA,CASSLDGVLNAIYF,TGTGCCAGCAGCTTAGACGGGGTTTTAAACGCCATATATTTT
NA,TRBJ2-7,TRBV6-1,once,CASSSLGDEQYF,TGTGCCAGCAGTTCCCTAGGGGACGAGCAGTACTTC
TRBD2,TRBJ2-5,TRBV19,NA,CASSILAGNQETQYF,TGTGCCAGTAGTATCCTAGCGGGTAACCAAGAGACCCAGTACTTC
NA,TRBJ2-7,TRBV28,NA,CASIPGSSYEQYF,TGTGCCAGCATCCCGGGATCCTCCTACGAGCAGTACTTC
TRBD1,TRBJ2-7,TRBV6-5,NA,CASSRSGQGSYEQYF,TGTGCCAGCAGTCGCTCGGGACAGGGTTCCTACGAGCAGTACTTC
NA,TRBJ2-1,TRBV7-2,NA,CASSLAGVYNEQFF,TGTGCCAGCAGCTTAGCAGGGGTCTACAATGAGCAGTTCTTC
TRBD1,TRBJ1-1,TRBV4-2,NA,CASSPDMTGGTEAFF,TGTGCCAGCAGCCCCGATATGACAGGGGGCACTGAAGCTTTCTTT
NA,TRBJ2-6,TRBV29-1,NA,CSVTVAGANVLTF,TGCAGCGTTACAGTGGCTGGGGCCAACGTCCTGACTTTC
NA,TRBJ1-3,TRBV6-4,NA,CASSAPAGNTIYF,TGTGCCAGCAGTGCGCCAGCTGGAAACACCATATATTTT
TRBD2,TRBJ2-1,TRBV7-2,NA,CASSFNGLAGGPGNEQFF,TGTGCCAGCAGCTTTAACGGACTAGCGGGAGGGCCTGGTAATGAGCAGTTCTTC
TRBD1,TRBJ1-1,TRBV11-3,NA,CASSPGTGNTEAFF,TGTGCCAGCAGCCCCGGGACAGGGAACACTGAAGCTTTCTTT
TRBD2,TRBJ2-5,TRBV18,NA,CASSPGLAGGLSQETQYF,TGTGCCAGCTCACCGGGACTAGCGGGGGGTCTATCCCAAGAGACCCAGTACTTC
TRBD1,TRBJ1-2,TRBV6-4,NA,CASSDSSPGGNYGYTF,TGTGCCAGCAGTGACTCCTCCCCAGGGGGTAACTATGGCTACACCTTC
NA,TRBJ1-1,TRBV5-1,NA,CASSDTGNTEAFF,TGCGCCAGCAGCGATACAGGGAACACTGAAGCTTTCTTT
NA,TRBJ2-3,TRBV5-1,NA,CASSEGRGSSTDTQYF,TGCGCCAGCAGCGAGGGGCGGGGTTCTAGCACAGATACGCAGTATTTT
NA,TRBJ1-2,TRBV7-2,NA,CASSLGGRGFGYTF,TGTGCCAGCAGCTTGGGGGGGCGCGGTTTTGGCTACACCTTC